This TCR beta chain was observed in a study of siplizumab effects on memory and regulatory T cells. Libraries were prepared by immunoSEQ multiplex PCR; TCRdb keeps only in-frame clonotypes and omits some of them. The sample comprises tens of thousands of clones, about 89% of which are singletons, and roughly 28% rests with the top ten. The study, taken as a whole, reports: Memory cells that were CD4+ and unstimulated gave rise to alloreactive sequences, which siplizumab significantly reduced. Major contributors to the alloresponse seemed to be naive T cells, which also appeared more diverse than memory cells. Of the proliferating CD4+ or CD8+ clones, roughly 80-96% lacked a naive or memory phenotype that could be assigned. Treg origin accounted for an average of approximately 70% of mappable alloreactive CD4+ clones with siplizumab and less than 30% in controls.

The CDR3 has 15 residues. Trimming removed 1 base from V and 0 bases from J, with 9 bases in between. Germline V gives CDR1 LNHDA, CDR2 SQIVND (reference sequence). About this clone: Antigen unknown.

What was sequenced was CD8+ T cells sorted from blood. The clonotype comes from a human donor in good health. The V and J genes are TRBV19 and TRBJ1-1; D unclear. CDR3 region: CASSIGGSLNTEAFF. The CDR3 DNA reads TGTGCCAGTAGTATAGGAGGGTCTCTGAACACTGAAGCTTTCTTT. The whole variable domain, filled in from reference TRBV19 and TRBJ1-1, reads DGGITQSPKYLFRKEGQNVTLSCEQNLNHDAMYWYRQDPGQGLRLIYYSQIVNDFQKGDIAEGYSVSREKKESFPLTVTSAQKNPTAFYLCASSIGGSLNTEAFFGQGTRLTVV.